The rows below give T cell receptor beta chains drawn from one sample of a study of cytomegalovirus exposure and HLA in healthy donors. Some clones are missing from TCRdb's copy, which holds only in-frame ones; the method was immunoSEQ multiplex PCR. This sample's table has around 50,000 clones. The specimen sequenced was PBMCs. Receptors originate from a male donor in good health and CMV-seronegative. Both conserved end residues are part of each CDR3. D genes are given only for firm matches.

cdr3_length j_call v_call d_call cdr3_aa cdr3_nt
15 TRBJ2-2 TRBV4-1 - CASSLTGVSTGELFF TGCGCCAGCAGCCTAACGGGGGTGAGCACCGGGGAGCTGTTTTTT
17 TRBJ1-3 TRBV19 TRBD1 CASSRAAGGGTGNTIYF TGTGCCAGTAGCCGAGCTGCAGGGGGTGGAACTGGAAACACCATATATTTT
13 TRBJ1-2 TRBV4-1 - CASSHYRDYGYTF TGCGCCAGCAGCCACTACAGGGACTATGGCTACACCTTC
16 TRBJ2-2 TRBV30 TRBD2 CAWSMAGGQNTGELFF TGTGCCTGGAGTATGGCGGGGGGGCAGAACACCGGGGAGCTGTTTTTT
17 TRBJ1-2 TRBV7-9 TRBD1 CASSPLWTGLTNYGYTF TGTGCCAGCAGCCCCCTTTGGACAGGGTTAACTAACTATGGCTACACCTTC
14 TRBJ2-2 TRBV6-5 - CASSYSAGTGELFF TGTGCCAGCAGTTATAGCGCGGGGACCGGGGAGCTGTTTTTT
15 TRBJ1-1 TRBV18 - CASSLSGGTETEAFF TGTGCCAGCTCTCTCAGCGGGGGGACGGAGACTGAAGCTTTCTTT
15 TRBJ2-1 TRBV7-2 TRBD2 CASSLAGGANNEQFF TGTGCCAGCAGCTTGGCCGGGGGGGCCAACAATGAGCAGTTCTTC
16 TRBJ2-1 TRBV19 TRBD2 CASSIVSAGGRSEQFF TGTGCCAGTAGTATAGTCTCGGCGGGGGGGCGATCTGAGCAGTTCTTC
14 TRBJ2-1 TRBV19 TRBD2 CASSAGLANNEQFF TGTGCCAGTAGTGCGGGACTAGCCAACAATGAGCAGTTCTTC
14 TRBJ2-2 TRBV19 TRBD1 CASRTDRYTGELFF TGTGCCAGTAGGACGGACAGGTACACCGGGGAGCTGTTTTTT
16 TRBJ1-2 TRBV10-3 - CAISPFGQNENYGYTF TGTGCCATCAGCCCGTTCGGACAGAATGAGAACTATGGCTACACCTTC
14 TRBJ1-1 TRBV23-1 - CASSHGEMNTEAFF TGCGCCAGCAGTCATGGGGAGATGAACACTGAAGCTTTCTTT
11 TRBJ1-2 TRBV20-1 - CSASPEYGYTF TGCAGTGCTAGTCCCGAGTATGGCTACACCTTC
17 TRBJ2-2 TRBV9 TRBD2 CASSVALAGKPTGELFF TGTGCCAGCAGCGTAGCCCTAGCGGGGAAGCCCACCGGGGAGCTGTTTTTT
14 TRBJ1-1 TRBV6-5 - CASSVAGSNTEAFF TGTGCCAGCAGTGTAGCAGGGTCGAACACTGAAGCTTTCTTT
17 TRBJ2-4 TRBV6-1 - CASSEARDAKSKNIQYF TGTGCCAGCAGTGAAGCGCGGGACGCGAAATCCAAAAACATTCAGTACTTC
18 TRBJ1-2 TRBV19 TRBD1 CASSSYGQGAFLDYGYTF TGTGCCAGTAGTAGCTACGGACAGGGGGCTTTTTTAGACTATGGCTACACCTTC
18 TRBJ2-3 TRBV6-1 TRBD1 CASSEVGSLNRGTDTQYF TGTGCCAGCAGTGAAGTTGGGTCCCTTAACAGGGGGACAGATACGCAGTATTTT
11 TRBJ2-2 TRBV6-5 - CASRSNGELFF TGTGCCAGCAGGTCTAACGGGGAGCTGTTTTTT
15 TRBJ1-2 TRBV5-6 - CASSLAAGGAGGYTF TGTGCCAGCAGCTTGGCCGCCGGGGGGGCAGGTGGCTACACCTTC
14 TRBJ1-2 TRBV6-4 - CASSDSPGNYGYTF TGTGCCAGCAGTGATTCGCCGGGGAACTATGGCTACACCTTC
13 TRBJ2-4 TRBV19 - CASSPGSKNIQYF TGTGCCAGTAGTCCGGGGAGCAAAAACATTCAGTACTTC
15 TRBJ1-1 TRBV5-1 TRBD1 CASSPRQGRNTEAFF TGCGCCAGCAGCCCACGACAGGGACGAAACACTGAAGCTTTCTTT
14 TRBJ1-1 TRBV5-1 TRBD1 CASSLSSGTGEAFF TGCGCCAGCAGCTTGTCCTCCGGGACAGGGGAAGCTTTCTTT
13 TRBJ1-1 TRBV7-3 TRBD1 CASSSTGSTEAFF TGTGCCAGCAGCTCGACAGGGTCCACTGAAGCTTTCTTT
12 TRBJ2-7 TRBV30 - CAWKREGYEQYF TGTGCCTGGAAGAGGGAAGGCTACGAGCAGTACTTC
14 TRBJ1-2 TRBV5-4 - CASSLQNIYYGYTF TGTGCCAGCAGCTTGCAGAACATATACTATGGCTACACCTTC
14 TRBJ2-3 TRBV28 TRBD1 CASRRTGGTDTQYF TGTGCCAGCAGGAGGACAGGGGGGACAGATACGCAGTATTTT
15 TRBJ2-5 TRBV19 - CASSPGRNLRGTQYF TGTGCCAGTAGTCCAGGACGGAACCTCAGGGGGACCCAGTACTTC
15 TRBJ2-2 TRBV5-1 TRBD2 CASSLERGRTGELFF TGCGCCAGCAGCTTGGAGCGGGGGCGGACCGGGGAGCTGTTTTTT
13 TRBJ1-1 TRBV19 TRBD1 CASTMTGGTEAFF TGTGCCAGTACCATGACAGGGGGCACTGAAGCTTTCTTT
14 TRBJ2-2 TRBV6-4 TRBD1 CASSTGTGTGELFF TGTGCCAGCAGTACCGGGACAGGGACCGGGGAGCTGTTTTTT
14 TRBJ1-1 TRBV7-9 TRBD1 CASSGQGSNTEAFF TGTGCCAGCAGCGGACAGGGGTCGAACACTGAAGCTTTCTTT
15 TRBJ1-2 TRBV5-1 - CASSFARVRGNGYTF TGCGCCAGCAGCTTTGCCAGGGTACGTGGAAATGGCTACACCTTC
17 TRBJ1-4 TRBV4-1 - CASSSPGQKATNEKLFF TGCGCCAGCAGCTCACCGGGACAAAAAGCAACTAATGAAAAACTGTTTTTT
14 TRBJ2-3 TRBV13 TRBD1 CASSPSDRVDTQYF TGTGCCAGCAGCCCCTCGGACAGGGTGGATACGCAGTATTTT
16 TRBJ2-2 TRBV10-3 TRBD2 CAISESSGGGTGELFF TGTGCCATCAGTGAGTCTAGCGGGGGTGGCACCGGGGAGCTGTTTTTT
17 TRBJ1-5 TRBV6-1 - CASSEVPTPYSNQPQHF TGTGCCAGCAGTGAAGTTCCGACACCTTATAGCAATCAGCCCCAGCATTTT
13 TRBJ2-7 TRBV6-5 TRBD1 CASSYLQGDEQYF TGTGCCAGCAGTTATCTTCAGGGGGACGAGCAGTACTTC
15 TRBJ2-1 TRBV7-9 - CASSPYRTEYNEQFF TGTGCCAGCAGTCCTTACAGGACAGAATACAATGAGCAGTTCTTC
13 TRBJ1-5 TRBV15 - CATSAGSNQPQHF TGTGCCACCAGTGCCGGTTCGAATCAGCCCCAGCATTTT
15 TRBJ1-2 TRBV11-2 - CASSPGEGLGYGYTF TGTGCCAGCAGTCCCGGGGAAGGACTTGGGTATGGCTACACCTTC
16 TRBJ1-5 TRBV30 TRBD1 CAWTPGTAYSNQPQHF TGTGCCTGGACCCCAGGGACAGCTTATAGCAATCAGCCCCAGCATTTT
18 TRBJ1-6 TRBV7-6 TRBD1 CASSRDRATSSYNSPLHF TGTGCCAGCAGCCGCGACAGGGCAACCAGCTCCTATAATTCACCCCTCCACTTT
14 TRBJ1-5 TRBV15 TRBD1 CATTITGGNQPQHF TGTGCCACCACAATAACAGGGGGGAATCAGCCCCAGCATTTT
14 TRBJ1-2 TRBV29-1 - CSAQLGVVGYGYTF TGCAGCGCCCAACTGGGCGTGGTAGGCTATGGCTACACCTTC
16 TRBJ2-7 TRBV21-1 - CAASEGGGGHHYEQYF TGTGCCGCGAGCGAAGGAGGGGGAGGGCATCACTACGAGCAGTACTTC
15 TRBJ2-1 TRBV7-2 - CASSLASLAAHEQFF TGTGCCAGCAGCTTAGCAAGTCTAGCTGCCCATGAGCAGTTCTTC
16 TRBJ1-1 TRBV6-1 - CASSENYYDRGTEAFF TGTGCCAGCAGTGAGAATTACTATGACAGAGGCACTGAAGCTTTCTTT
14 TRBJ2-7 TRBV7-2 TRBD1 CASSSRDRGREQYF TGTGCCAGCAGCTCCCGGGACAGGGGCCGGGAGCAGTACTTC
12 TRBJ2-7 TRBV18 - CASSPGPNEQYF TGTGCCAGCTCACCAGGGCCCAACGAGCAGTACTTC
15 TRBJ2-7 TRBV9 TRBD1 CASSGGTGGGFEQYF TGTGCCAGCAGCGGCGGGACAGGGGGCGGTTTCGAGCAGTACTTC
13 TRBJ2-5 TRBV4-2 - CASSQGKRQEAYF TGTGCCAGCAGCCAAGGAAAACGGCAGGAAGCCTACTTC
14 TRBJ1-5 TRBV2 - CASNRQVSSQPQHF TGTGCCAGCAATAGACAGGTATCTAGTCAGCCCCAGCATTTT